The next 28 T cell receptor beta chains were all read from a single sample in a study of beta chain features in type 1 diabetes. Investigators reverse transcribed all isolated RNA, so they sequenced expressed TCRB transcripts. TCRdb's table, derived via immunoSEQ multiplex PCR, lists solely in-frame clones and lacks some. The table records about 200,000 clones, about a tenth of them present only once. Material: central memory CD4+ T cells from blood. The source of these receptors is a man aged 18 to 30 in good health.

In this sample, this clone turned up a few times. The chain employs TRBV4-2 and TRBJ2-3, with 9 nucleotides matching TRBD2. Germline V gene lookup returns CDR1 LGHNA and CDR2 YNFKEQ. CDR3 length: 19 amino acids. The V gene end was trimmed by 0 bases and the J gene end by 0 bases; junction bases not matched to a gene: 10. CDR3 in DNA: TGTGCCAGCAGCCAAGATCGTAGCGGGAGTTCCGCTAGCACAGATACGCAGTATTTT. Translating gives CASSQDRSGSSASTDTQYF.

This CDR3 reads CASSQGGTAETQYF. CDR3 DNA: TGCGCCAGCAGCCAAGGAGGGACGGCAGAGACCCAGTACTTC. The rearrangement joins TRBV4-3 to TRBJ2-5; either TRBD1 or TRBD2 may supply D (5 bases each). CDR3 length: 14 amino acids. V lost 1 base and J 4 bases, leaving 10 bases between the germline ends. Germline V CDR1 and CDR2: LGHNA, YSLEER.

This rearrangement joins TRBV21-1 to TRBJ2-3; the DNA was not compared with TRBD1, the D call given in the table. TRBV21-1 is labeled a pseudogene. The CDR3 extends over 13 amino acids. In DNA, the CDR3 is TGTGCCAGCAGCAAATGCCCCTGCAGGACGCAGTATTTT. Encoded protein: CASSKCPCRTQYF.

This chain uses TRBV19 with TRBJ2-7, with D perhaps TRBD2 (6 bases). V was trimmed by 6 bases and J by 3 bases, leaving 15 bases between them. The CDR3 runs 14 residues. The germline gives CDR1 LNHDA, CDR2 SQIVND (reference sequence). CDR3 in amino acids: CASSVDGRYYEQYF. The CDR3 coding sequence is TGTGCCAGTAGCGTTGACGGGAGATACTACGAGCAGTACTTC.

This clone was observed a few times. The J gene is TRBJ2-3, the V gene TRBV5-1; D not certain. The germline CDR1 and CDR2 sequences are SGHRS and YFSETQ. The CDR3 spans 14 residues. V was cut by 4 bases and J by 2 bases, with 11 bases left in between. CDR3 loop: CASSGRTYTDTQYF. The CDR3, as DNA: TGCGCCAGCAGCGGCCGGACGTACACAGATACGCAGTATTTT.

This clone turned up a few times. The chain couples TRBV4-1 to TRBJ2-1; TRBD2 agrees at 11 bases. Per germline, CDR1 MGHRA and CDR2 YSYEKL. V shed 6 bases, J shed 5 bases, and the junction held 9 bases outside the gene matches. This CDR3 comprises 16 residues. The DNA for the CDR3 is TGCGCCAGCAGAAAGCTAGCGGGAGGCACGGACAATGAGCAGTTCTTC. It codes for CASRKLAGGTDNEQFF.

This clone is a singleton in its sample. V usage is TRBV4-3 and J usage is TRBJ2-2; 10 nucleotides align to TRBD1. J lost 6 bases, V lost 3 bases, and 1 base had no gene match. Germline loops: CDR1 LGHNA, CDR2 YSLEER. The CDR3 covers 14 residues. The CDR3 region is CASSHDRGPGELFF. In DNA, the CDR3 is TGCGCCAGCAGCCACGACAGGGGGCCCGGGGAGCTGTTTTTT.

A single count supports this clone. This rearrangement joins TRBV5-1 to TRBJ2-1; TRBD2 matches 7 bases. The CDR3 covers 16 residues. Germline trimming cut 1 base from V and 9 bases from J; bases unmatched to any gene: 13. Germline loops: CDR1 SGHRS, CDR2 YFSETQ. The CDR3 protein is CASSLKRREEGPEQFF. Written as DNA, the CDR3 is TGCGCCAGCAGCTTGAAGAGACGGGAGGAAGGGCCTGAGCAGTTCTTC.

This clone was observed a handful of times. The chain carries TRBV15 and TRBJ2-1; TRBD2 matches at 9 bases. Trimming cost V 4 bases and J 0 bases; bases outside gene matches: 4. The CDR3 is 16 amino acids. CDR1 and CDR2 (germline): LNHNV, YYDKDF (reference sequence). The CDR3 protein is CATSTLAGSSYNEQFF. The CDR3 nucleotides are TGTGCCACCAGCACACTAGCGGGCAGCTCCTACAATGAGCAGTTCTTC.

This clone was counted between two and nine times. The chain links TRBV6-5 to TRBJ1-1; the match to TRBD1 covers 7 bases. The CDR3 contains 11 residues. V shed 7 bases and J 7 bases; nucleotides not matched to a gene: 3. Germline V gives CDR1 MNHEY, CDR2 SVGAGI. CDR3 sequence (DNA): TGTGCCAGCACCAGGGGGGTTGAAGCTTTCTTT. Protein sequence: CASTRGVEAFF.

The chain couples TRBV30 to TRBJ2-2, with a possible D match to TRBD2 (5 bases). V lost 0 bases, J lost 6 bases, and 14 bases lay in between. This CDR3 contains 15 residues. Germline V gene lookup returns CDR1 GTSNPN and CDR2 SVGIG (reference sequence). CDR3: CAWSVRREGAGELFF. CDR3 coding DNA: TGTGCCTGGAGTGTACGACGGGAAGGAGCCGGGGAGCTGTTTTTT.

A few counts support this clone. V usage is TRBV28 and J usage is TRBJ2-3; no definite D call. CDR1 and CDR2 (germline): MDHEN, SYDVKM. The V and J ends lost 4 bases and 0 bases respectively, with 5 bases between them. The CDR3 loop spans 13 amino acids. The CDR3 DNA reads as TGTGCCAGCAGTTGGGCCAGCACAGATACGCAGTATTTT. Translation: CASSWASTDTQYF.

The chain joins TRBV2 to TRBJ2-1, with D uncertain. Deletions cut 6 bases from V and 8 bases from J, with 17 bases between. In germline, CDR1 is SNHLY, CDR2 FYNNEI. This CDR3 region has 14 residues. The CDR3 loop is CASRDWVEADEQFF. The DNA for the CDR3 is TGTGCCAGCAGAGACTGGGTTGAAGCCGATGAGCAGTTCTTC.

The chain couples TRBV6-6 to TRBJ2-7; D unclear. The germline gives CDR1 MNHNY, CDR2 SVGAGI (reference sequence). CDR3 size: 12 residues. The V end was cut by 5 bases, the J end by 6 bases, with 11 bases between. The CDR3 region is CASSPHMPEQYF. In DNA, the CDR3 is TGTGCCAGCAGTCCCCACATGCCCGAGCAGTACTTC.

This clone showed up just a few times. The chain is built from TRBV15 and TRBJ2-2; 9 positions agree with TRBD1. V was clipped by 3 bases and J by 7 bases; unmatched bases: 12. The CDR3 is 17 amino acids. Germline V gene sequence: CDR1 LNHNV, CDR2 YYDKDF (reference sequence). CDR3 in DNA: TGTGCCACCAGCAGTACCACCGGGACAGGGCGCAACGGGGAGCTGTTTTTT. Amino acid sequence: CATSSTTGTGRNGELFF. Full variable domain (missing parts from reference TRBV15 and TRBJ2-2): DAMVIQNPRYQVTQFGKPVTLSCSQTLNHNVMYWYQQKSSQAPKLLFHYYDKDFNNEADTPDNFQSRRPNTSFCFLDIRSPGLGDTAMYLCATSSTTGTGRNGELFFGEGSRLTVL.

This clone was observed many times. The rearrangement uses TRBV14 and TRBJ2-5, with D unresolved. V lost 2 bases to trimming and J lost 2 bases, with 6 bases between them. The CDR3 runs to 13 residues. CDR1 is SGHDN, CDR2 FVKESK, per germline. The CDR3 reads CASSQFLQETQYF. In nucleotides, the CDR3 is TGTGCCAGCAGCCAATTCCTGCAAGAGACCCAGTACTTC.

This chain connects TRBV7-9 to TRBJ2-5; 12 bases map to TRBD1. CDR1 and CDR2 (germline): SEHNR, FQNEAQ (reference sequence). Unmatched junction bases numbered 5, after V lost 5 bases and J lost 1 base. The CDR3 has 16 amino acids. The CDR3 DNA sequence: TGTGCCAGCAGCCAAGGGGACAGGGGGCTCCAAGAGACCCAGTACTTC. It codes for CASSQGDRGLQETQYF.

Regarding this clone: This sample also contains other DNA sequences that code for the same CDR3. The chain uses TRBV11-2 and TRBJ2-3; 8 bases map to TRBD2. The V gene end was trimmed by 5 bases and the J gene end by 5 bases; junction bases not matched to a gene: 9. Germline CDR1 reads SGHAT; CDR2 reads FQNNGV. This CDR3 is 15 amino acids long. The CDR3 loop is CASSRSGTDGDTQYF. The CDR3 nucleotides are TGTGCCAGCAGCCGTAGCGGGACGGACGGAGATACGCAGTATTTT. Drawing the rest from reference TRBV11-2 and TRBJ2-3, the complete variable domain is EAGVAQSPRYKIIEKRQSVAFWCNPISGHATLYWYQQILGQGPKLLIQFQNNGVVDDSQLPKDRFSAERLKGVDSTLKIQPAKLEDSAVYLCASSRSGTDGDTQYFGPGTRLTVL.

DNA for the CDR3: TGTGCCAGCAGCCCTCTCGTGGGGGCTGCGGAGCAGTACTTC. Its translation is CASSPLVGAAEQYF. The chain combines TRBV9 with TRBJ2-7; possible D gene TRBD1, 6 bases. CDR3 size: 14 residues. The V end was cut by 4 bases, the J end by 7 bases, with 18 bases between. Per germline, CDR1 SGDLS and CDR2 YYNGEE.

This clone was detected a few times. The chain recombines TRBV30 with TRBJ2-7; 10 nucleotides align to TRBD2. J lost 8 bases, V lost 1 base, and 8 bases had no gene match. CDR1 and CDR2 (germline): GTSNPN, SVGIG (reference sequence). The CDR3 has 14 amino acids. CDR3 protein: CAWSASGSAVQQYF. The CDR3 coding sequence is TGTGCCTGGAGTGCTAGCGGGAGTGCCGTGCAGCAGTACTTC.

The sample holds a few counts of this clone. V usage is TRBV18 and J usage is TRBJ2-3; 13 bases line up with TRBD2. Germline V gene data show CDR1 as KGHSH and CDR2 as LQKENI. The CDR3 covers 18 residues. Trimming took 0 bases from V and 4 from J; bases not matched to a gene: 7. CDR3 DNA sequence: TGTGCCAGCTCACCACCAGGCATACTAGCGGGAGGGCCAGATACGCAGTATTTT. Protein sequence: CASSPPGILAGGPDTQYF.

Comments on this clone: The sample contains more than one DNA sequence encoding this CDR3. V gene TRBV30 combines with J gene TRBJ1-5; D uncertain. Trimming cost V 5 bases and J 0 bases, with 11 bases left between them. Germline V gene sequence: CDR1 GTSNPN, CDR2 SVGIG (reference sequence). The CDR3 extends over 14 amino acids. For the CDR3, the DNA is TGTGCCTGGTCGCTGGGTTATAGCAATCAGCCCCAGCATTTT. Protein: CAWSLGYSNQPQHF.

The V and J genes are TRBV29-1 and TRBJ1-2; no definite D call. Germline CDR1 and CDR2: SQVTM and ANQGSEA. Trimming took off 4 bases at V and 6 bases at J, with 6 bases between the two ends. This CDR3 contains 10 residues. CDR3 protein: CSVVGDGYTF. CDR3 DNA sequence: TGCAGCGTTGTAGGAGATGGCTACACCTTC.

In this sample, this clone turned up a few times. The CDR3 spells CASTRGSHPQETQYF. CDR3 sequence (DNA): TGTGCCAGTACAAGGGGCAGCCATCCCCAAGAGACCCAGTACTTC. The rearrangement links TRBV19 to TRBJ2-5; a possible D gene is TRBD1 (5 bases). The length of the CDR3 is 15 residues. CDR1 LNHDA and CDR2 SQIVND come from the germline V gene (reference sequence). The V gene lost 7 bases and the J gene lost 1 base, with 16 bases spanning the gap.

This clone was seen a few times. This chain uses TRBV18 with TRBJ2-5; possible D gene TRBD1, 7 bases. The germline gives CDR1 KGHSH, CDR2 LQKENI. The CDR3 loop spans 15 amino acids. Between the trimmed V and J ends, which lost 6 bases and 5 bases, there was a span of 19 bases. Written as DNA, the CDR3 is TGTGCCAGCTCTCAGTACGACAGGGCGGGGGAGACCCAGTACTTC. Its translation is CASSQYDRAGETQYF.

The genes are TRBV7-9 and TRBJ2-3; 8 bases align to TRBD2. Per germline, CDR1 SEHNR and CDR2 FQNEAQ (reference sequence). The CDR3 is 15 residues long. Trimming at V came to 1 base and at J to 1 base, leaving 1 base not matched to a gene. The CDR3 nucleotides read TGTGCCAGCAGCTTAGAACTAGCGGGCACAGATACGCAGTATTTT. This codes for CASSLELAGTDTQYF.

The table lists this clone with a few counts. This rearrangement joins TRBV29-1 to TRBJ1-3; the D gene is possibly TRBD1 (5 bases). This CDR3 is built from 15 residues. V was clipped by 3 bases and J by 5 bases, with 17 bases between them. Germline lookup yields CDR1 SQVTM and CDR2 ANQGSEA. DNA for the CDR3: TGCAGCGTTGATGACAGATCCCTGCAAAGAAACACCATATATTTT. Protein product: CSVDDRSLQRNTIYF.

This clone has only a few counts. The rearrangement joins TRBV5-1 to TRBJ2-7; a possible D gene is TRBD2 (5 bases). CDR1 is SGHRS and CDR2 is YFSETQ in the germline V gene. The CDR3 covers 13 residues. The V end lost 0 bases, the J end lost 7 bases, and 11 bases lay between the germline ends. CDR3 sequence reads: CASSLDLATEQYF. CDR3 sequence (DNA): TGCGCCAGCAGCTTGGATCTAGCTACTGAGCAGTACTTC.